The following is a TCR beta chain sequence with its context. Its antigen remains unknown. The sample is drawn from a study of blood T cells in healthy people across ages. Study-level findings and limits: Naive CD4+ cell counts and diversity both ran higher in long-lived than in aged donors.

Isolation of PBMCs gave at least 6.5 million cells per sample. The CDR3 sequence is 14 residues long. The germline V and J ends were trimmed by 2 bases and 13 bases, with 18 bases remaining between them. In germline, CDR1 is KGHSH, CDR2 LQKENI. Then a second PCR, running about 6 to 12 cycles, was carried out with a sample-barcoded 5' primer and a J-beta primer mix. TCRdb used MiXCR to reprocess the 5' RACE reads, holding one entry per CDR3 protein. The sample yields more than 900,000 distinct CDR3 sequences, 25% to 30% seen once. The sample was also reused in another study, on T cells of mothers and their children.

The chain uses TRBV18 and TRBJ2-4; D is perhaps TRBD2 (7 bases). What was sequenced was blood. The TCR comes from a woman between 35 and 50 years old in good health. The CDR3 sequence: CASSPAGAYDEQYF. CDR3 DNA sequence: TGTGCCAGCTCACCAGCGGGGGCCTACGATGAGCAGTACTTC.